What follows is one T cell receptor beta chain and its context. This sample is drawn from a study of blood T cell repertoires in COVID-19. Study as a whole: The cDNA or gDNA used as material had been derived from T cells, B-cell-depleted T cells, or PBMCs.

The data were produced by immunoSEQ multiplex PCR, yet TCRdb's version contains in-frame clones alone and is incomplete. The table includes 110,000 to 150,000 clones, around 83% detected once. The CDR3 is 16 residues long. V was pared by 4 bases and J by 3 bases, with 9 bases of the junction left unmatched. Germline V CDR1 and CDR2: MDHEN, SYDVKM. The TCR comes from an elderly woman with acute or convalescent COVID-19. Sequences were obtained from peripheral blood. This rearrangement joins TRBV28 to TRBJ2-7; TRBD2 matches 10 bases. CDR3 loop: CASSWASGSNFYEQYF. CDR3 sequence (DNA): TGTGCCAGCAGTTGGGCTAGCGGGAGTAATTTCTACGAGCAGTACTTC. The complete variable domain, with remaining parts taken from reference TRBV28 and TRBJ2-7, reads DVKVTQSSRYLVKRTGEKVFLECVQDMDHENMFWYRQDPGLGLRLIYFSYDVKMKEKGDIPEGYSVSREKKERFSLILESASTNQTSMYLCASSWASGSNFYEQYFGPGTRLTVT.